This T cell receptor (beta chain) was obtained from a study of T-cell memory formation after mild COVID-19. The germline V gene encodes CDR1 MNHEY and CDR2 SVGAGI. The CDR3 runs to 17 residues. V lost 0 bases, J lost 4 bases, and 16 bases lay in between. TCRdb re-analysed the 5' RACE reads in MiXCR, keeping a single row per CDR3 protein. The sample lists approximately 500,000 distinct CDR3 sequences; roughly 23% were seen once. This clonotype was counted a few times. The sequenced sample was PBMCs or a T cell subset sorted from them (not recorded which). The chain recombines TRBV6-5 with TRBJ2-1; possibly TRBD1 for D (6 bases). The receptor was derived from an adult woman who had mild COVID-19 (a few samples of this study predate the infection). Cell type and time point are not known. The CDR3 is CASSYSHTGQQYNEQFF. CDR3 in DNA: TGTGCCAGCAGTTACTCGCACACAGGACAGCAATACAATGAGCAGTTCTTC.